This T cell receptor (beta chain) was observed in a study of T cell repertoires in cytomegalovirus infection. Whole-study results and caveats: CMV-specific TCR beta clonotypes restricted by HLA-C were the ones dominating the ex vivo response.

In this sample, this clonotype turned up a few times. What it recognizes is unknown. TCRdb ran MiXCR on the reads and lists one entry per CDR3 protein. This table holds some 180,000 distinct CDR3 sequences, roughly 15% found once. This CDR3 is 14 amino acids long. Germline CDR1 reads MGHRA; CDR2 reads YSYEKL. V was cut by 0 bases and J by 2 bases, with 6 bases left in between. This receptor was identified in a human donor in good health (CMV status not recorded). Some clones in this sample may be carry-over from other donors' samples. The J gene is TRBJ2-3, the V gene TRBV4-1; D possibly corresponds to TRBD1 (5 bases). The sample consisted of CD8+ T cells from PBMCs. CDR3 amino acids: CASSQEGATDTQYF. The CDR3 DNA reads TGCGCCAGCAGCCAAGAAGGGGCCACAGATACGCAGTATTTT.